Sequencing of this T cell receptor beta chain was carried out in a study of T cell clones after liver transplantation. Study overall: HCV positivity affected three of eight recipients; the rest lacked autoimmune or viral indications. Draws occurred before transplant, before withdrawal, and after complete or failed withdrawal.

This clone showed up just a few times. With V trimmed by 5 bases and J by 6 bases, 6 bases remained unmatched. This CDR3 region has 13 residues. The V gene's germline CDR1 is SQVTM and CDR2 ANQGSEA. This table comes from immunoSEQ multiplex PCR, and its TCRdb copy is limited to in-frame clones, with some not included. This repertoire shows tens of thousands of clones, 70% to 75% found once; its top ten account for around 9.6%. Sequenced here: CD4+ T cells from blood, sampled at the 22-month timepoint. This chain uses TRBV29-1 with TRBJ2-1, with TRBD1 matching 8 bases. The TCR comes from a human patient who received a liver transplant. Some of these T cells may belong to the graft donor. The CDR3 coding sequence is TGCAGCGTTTGGGGCGGACAGGGCAATGAGCAGTTCTTC. Amino acids: CSVWGGQGNEQFF.